This TCR beta chain was retrieved from a study of shared T cell receptors in the human thymus. The method was immunoSEQ multiplex PCR; TCRdb's version includes in-frame clones alone and lacks a portion of them. The table shows about 710,000 clones, with about 89% occurring only once. These data are also associated with another study on human thymus T cells. That report adds: Samples came from healthy Finnish infants during open corrective cardiac surgery. Resections from corrective heart surgery supplied the thymus tissue. Gene usage (both V and J) appeared biased in thymic and blood repertoires. Unrelated individuals were reported by related research to share highly overlapping thymic repertoires.

The receptor was isolated from a boy less than two years old with a congenital heart defect. Sequenced input: thymocytes.

CDR3 sequence reads: CASSFDRAREQYF. In DNA, the CDR3 is TGTGCCAGCAGCTTTGACAGGGCCCGCGAGCAGTACTTC. The V and J genes are TRBV13 and TRBJ2-5; TRBD1 aligns across 7 bases. The J call may be mistaken, given a closer DNA end match to TRBJ2-7. CDR3 size: 13 residues. The germline V gene has CDR1 PRHDT and CDR2 FYEKMQ (reference sequence).